A single sample gave rise to the 10 T cell receptor beta chains below, sequenced in a study of blood T cell repertoires in COVID-19. Profiling relied on immunoSEQ multiplex PCR, and the TCRdb table lists in-frame clones only, not all of them. The data hold some 56,000 clones, with 86% observed a single time. Sequencing was performed on peripheral blood. These receptors were taken from a woman over 75 with acute or convalescent COVID-19.

The genes are TRBV4-1 and TRBJ2-3; D not certain. The CDR3 is 14 amino acids. The germline V gene has CDR1 MGHRA and CDR2 YSYEKL. V was shortened by 0 bases and J by 3 bases, with 7 bases between the two germline ends. The CDR3 nucleotides are TGCGCCAGCAGCCAAGATTGGGCAACAGATACGCAGTATTTT. Its protein is CASSQDWATDTQYF.

This clone was seen a few times. The J gene is TRBJ2-1, the V gene TRBV7-2, with TRBD2 identical over 10 bases. The CDR3 length is 15 residues. Germline trimming cut 7 bases from V and 3 bases from J; bases unmatched to any gene: 6. CDR1 is SGHTA and CDR2 is FQGNSA in the germline V gene. CDR3 nucleotides: TGTGCCAGCACCGAAACTAGCGGGAACTACAATGAGCAGTTCTTC. Its protein product is CASTETSGNYNEQFF.

V is TRBV6-5 and J is TRBJ2-7; D is possibly TRBD1 (8 bases). Germline assignment: CDR1 MNHEY and CDR2 SVGAGI. V gave up 7 bases and J gave up 1 base, with 17 bases separating them. CDR3 size: 15 residues. The CDR3 DNA reads as TGTGCCAGCATCACAGGGGGGGGTAGGTCCTACGAGCAGTACGTC. Its protein product is CASITGGGRSYEQYV.

This chain joins TRBV5-4 and TRBJ1-6, with TRBD1 matching 7 bases. There are 13 residues in the CDR3. Germline V gives CDR1 SGHNT, CDR2 YYREEE (reference sequence). V trimming: 6 bases; J trimming: 7 bases; junction bases outside the gene matches: 4. CDR3 sequence (DNA): TGTGCCAGCAAGGGGGCAGGGAATTCACCCCTCCACTTT. Protein: CASKGAGNSPLHF.

V usage is TRBV20-1 and J usage is TRBJ2-1; no definite D call. The CDR3 is 11 amino acids. Looked up from germline, CDR1 is DFQATT and CDR2 is SNEGSKA (reference sequence). Trimming cost V 5 bases and J 8 bases, with 10 bases left between them. CDR3 DNA: TGCAGTGCTGGCCGACTGCATGAGCAGTTCTTC. It encodes CSAGRLHEQFF.

The chain is built from TRBV10-3 and TRBJ2-3; 7 nucleotides align to TRBD2. Germline V gene lookup returns CDR1 ENHRY and CDR2 SYGVKD. The ends lost 8 bases at V and 2 bases at J; junction bases unmatched: 7. This CDR3 has 14 residues. The CDR3 reads CAIGEGGPTDTQYF. CDR3 nucleotide sequence: TGTGCCATCGGGGAGGGCGGACCCACAGATACGCAGTATTTT.

Concerning this clone: At one end, the junction sequence differs from germline, possibly due to a read error. This chain connects TRBV7-7 to TRBJ2-3; TRBD2 matches 12 bases. The CDR3 contains 16 residues. CDR1 SSHAT and CDR2 FNYEAQ come from the germline V gene (reference sequence). The CDR3: CASSPGLAGNTDTQYF. CDR3 coding DNA: TGTGCTAGCAGCCCAGGACTAGCGGGAAACACAGATACGCAGTATTTT.

The CDR3: CASKSRETQYF. The CDR3 bases are TGTGCCAGCAAATCGCGGGAGACCCAGTACTTC. The J gene is TRBJ2-5, the V gene TRBV2; D is unresolved. Trimming cost V 7 bases and J 5 bases, with 8 bases left between them. In germline, CDR1 is SNHLY, CDR2 FYNNEI. The CDR3 is made up of 11 amino acids.

This clone was found once. The chain uses TRBV5-1 and TRBJ2-3; 13 bases match TRBD2. Germline V lookup: CDR1 SGHRS, CDR2 YFSETQ. V lost 4 bases and J lost 0; bases outside the gene matches: 2. This CDR3 spans 16 amino acids. CDR3 bases: TGCGCCAGCAGCACGGGACTAGCGGGGAGCACAGATACGCAGTATTTT. It yields the protein CASSTGLAGSTDTQYF.

The table lists this clone with a count of one. This chain uses TRBV9 with TRBJ1-1; TRBD1 might be the D (5 bases). Trimming removed 4 bases at V and 6 bases at J, with 19 bases between. The germline V gene encodes CDR1 SGDLS and CDR2 YYNGEE. The CDR3 sequence is 15 residues long. As DNA, the CDR3 is TGTGCCAGCAGCCCAACACAGGCGGTGTACGCTGAAGCTTTCTTT. Protein sequence: CASSPTQAVYAEAFF.